What follows are 2 T cell receptor beta chains derived from one specimen sequenced in a study of graft-versus-host responses after intestinal transplantation. Sequencing was performed with immunoSEQ multiplex PCR; in TCRdb, only in-frame clones are kept and a portion is missing. The sample records more than 45,000 clones, around nine tenths being singletons. The material was PBMCs, obtained about 120 days after intestinal transplantation. These receptors all stem from a human patient who received an intestinal transplant, so some T cells may come from the graft donor.

This clone appeared once. The chain has TRBV7-2 and TRBJ2-1; TRBD1 matches at 10 bases. V trimming: 5 bases; J trimming: 3 bases; junction bases outside the gene matches: 4. Germline V CDR1 and CDR2: SGHTA, FQGNSA. The CDR3 is made up of 15 amino acids. CDR3 in DNA: TGTGCCAGCAGCCCAAGGACAGGGGGCTACAATGAGCAGTTCTTC. Translated, it gives CASSPRTGGYNEQFF.

The chain carries TRBV5-1 and TRBJ2-3, with TRBD1 identical over 7 bases. V trimming: 0 bases; J trimming: 2 bases; junction bases outside the gene matches: 6. The length of the CDR3 is 16 residues. Germline loops: CDR1 SGHRS, CDR2 YFSETQ. The CDR3 DNA reads as TGCGCCAGCAGCTTGGGCCCGGGACAGATCACAGATACGCAGTATTTT. It translates to CASSLGPGQITDTQYF. The complete variable domain, with remaining parts taken from reference TRBV5-1 and TRBJ2-3, reads KAGVTQTPRYLIKTRGQQVTLSCSPISGHRSVSWYQQTPGQGLQFLFEYFSETQRNKGNFPGRFSGRQFSNSRSEMNVSTLELGDSALYLCASSLGPGQITDTQYFGPGTRLTVL.